A selection of T cell receptor beta chains follows, all from one sample in a study of OX40 agonist ivuxolimab in advanced cancers. TCRdb's copy holds only in-frame clones and misses some; the assay was immunoSEQ multiplex PCR. The data show approximately 70,000 clones, roughly four fifths seen once. Source: CD4+ or CD8+ T cells sorted from blood, taken in a trial of the OX40 agonist ivuxolimab. The receptors were gathered from an adult with an advanced solid tumor such as melanoma, head and neck, liver or kidney cancer. Both conserved end residues are part of each CDR3. A D gene is named only where the DNA matches it firmly. Where a row states a size, it is once, few, many or the class of an expanded clone; other rows omit it.

v_gene,abundance,d_gene,j_gene,CDR3aa,CDR3nt
TRBV9,-,-,TRBJ2-7,CASSAWVDGEQYF,TGTGCCAGCAGCGCCTGGGTCGATGGGGAGCAGTACTTC
TRBV19,-,-,TRBJ1-2,CASSMRQLYGYTF,TGTGCCAGTAGTATGAGACAGCTCTATGGCTACACCTTC
TRBV5-1,-,-,TRBJ1-2,CASTRLGKDYGYTF,TGCGCCAGCACCCGACTGGGTAAAGACTATGGCTACACCTTC
TRBV6-1,-,-,TRBJ1-1,CASSEDRATAAFF,TGTGCCAGCAGTGAAGACCGGGCGACGGCAGCTTTCTTT
TRBV6-6,-,TRBD2,TRBJ2-7,CASSYQAGAHEQYF,TGTGCCAGCAGTTACCAAGCGGGAGCCCACGAGCAGTACTTC
TRBV14,-,-,TRBJ2-3,CASSRGERNTQYF,TGTGCCAGCAGCCGAGGGGAGCGGAATACGCAGTATTTT
TRBV10-3,-,TRBD1,TRBJ2-5,CAIGSSRDREETQYF,TGTGCCATCGGAAGTAGCCGGGACAGGGAAGAGACCCAGTACTTC
TRBV19,-,-,TRBJ2-4,CASSVLPAKLAKNIQYF,TGTGCCAGTAGCGTACTACCAGCTAAGCTAGCCAAAAACATTCAGTACTTC
TRBV28,-,TRBD1,TRBJ2-7,CASSKTGFTYEQYF,TGTGCCAGCAGTAAGACAGGGTTCACCTACGAGCAGTACTTC
TRBV2,-,TRBD1,TRBJ1-1,CASSDRRGPQAEAFF,TGTGCCAGCAGTGATCGGAGGGGGCCCCAGGCTGAAGCTTTCTTT
TRBV6-1,-,-,TRBJ1-5,CASSSGLPNQPQHF,TGTGCCAGCAGTTCCGGTCTTCCCAATCAGCCCCAGCATTTT
TRBV5-3,-,TRBD1,TRBJ1-1,CARSSPGQGIMNTEAFF,TGTGCCAGAAGCTCACCGGGACAGGGAATCATGAACACTGAAGCTTTCTTT
TRBV5-6,-,TRBD2,TRBJ2-3,CASSLWLAGGPRTDTQYF,TGTGCCAGCAGCTTGTGGCTAGCGGGAGGCCCTCGCACAGATACGCAGTATTTT
TRBV19,-,-,TRBJ1-2,CASTLGPTRNYGYTF,TGTGCCAGTACCCTGGGCCCTACAAGAAACTATGGCTACACCTTC
TRBV18,-,-,TRBJ1-6,CASSPQSGANDSPLHF,TGTGCCAGCTCACCACAGTCGGGGGCTAATGATTCACCCCTCCACTTT
TRBV18,-,-,TRBJ2-1,CASSPPGVANEQFF,TGTGCCAGCTCACCTCCGGGGGTGGCCAATGAGCAGTTCTTC
TRBV19,few,-,TRBJ1-5,CASSTAGGNQPQHF,TGTGCCAGTAGTACGGCAGGGGGCAATCAGCCCCAGCATTTT
TRBV6-5,-,TRBD2,TRBJ2-2,CASRLASGIGELFF,TGTGCCAGCAGGCTGGCTAGCGGGATCGGGGAGCTGTTTTTT
TRBV4-3,-,-,TRBJ2-5,CASSLGRRETQYF,TGCGCCAGCAGCCTAGGGCGCCGGGAGACCCAGTACTTC
TRBV28,-,TRBD1,TRBJ1-5,CAVPGQGVYSNQPQHF,TGTGCCGTGCCGGGACAGGGTGTTTATAGCAATCAGCCCCAGCATTTT
TRBV19,-,-,TRBJ1-5,CASKGGSSNQPQHF,TGTGCCAGCAAGGGGGGATCGAGCAATCAGCCCCAGCATTTT
TRBV28,-,-,TRBJ1-2,CASSLGGANGVDYGYTF,TGTGCCAGCAGTTTGGGGGGCGCCAACGGGGTTGACTATGGCTACACCTTC
TRBV7-2,-,-,TRBJ2-1,CASSLAPQFYNEQFF,TGTGCCAGCAGCTTAGCACCCCAATTCTACAATGAGCAGTTCTTC
TRBV19,-,-,TRBJ2-2,CASSIGGWDTGELFF,TGTGCCAGTAGTATCGGGGGTTGGGACACCGGGGAGCTGTTTTTT
TRBV28,-,-,TRBJ2-7,CASSSTLPEEYF,TGTGCCAGCAGTTCGACACTACCTGAGGAGTACTTC
TRBV28,few,-,TRBJ1-5,CASSVTQGSEHF,TGTGCCAGCAGTGTTACTCAGGGTTCCGAACATTTT
TRBV30,-,TRBD1,TRBJ1-2,CAWSPGGGYGYTF,TGTGCCTGGAGTCCAGGGGGCGGCTATGGCTACACCTTC
TRBV4-3,-,TRBD1,TRBJ2-7,CASSHGTGTGTYEQYF,TGCGCCAGCAGCCACGGAACCGGGACAGGAACCTACGAGCAGTACTTC
TRBV6-5,-,-,TRBJ2-6,CASSSGPSSGANVLTF,TGTGCCAGCAGTTCGGGCCCGAGCTCTGGGGCCAACGTCCTGACTTTC
TRBV11-3,-,-,TRBJ1-1,CASSSGMNTEAFF,TGTGCCAGCAGCTCAGGAATGAACACTGAAGCTTTCTTT